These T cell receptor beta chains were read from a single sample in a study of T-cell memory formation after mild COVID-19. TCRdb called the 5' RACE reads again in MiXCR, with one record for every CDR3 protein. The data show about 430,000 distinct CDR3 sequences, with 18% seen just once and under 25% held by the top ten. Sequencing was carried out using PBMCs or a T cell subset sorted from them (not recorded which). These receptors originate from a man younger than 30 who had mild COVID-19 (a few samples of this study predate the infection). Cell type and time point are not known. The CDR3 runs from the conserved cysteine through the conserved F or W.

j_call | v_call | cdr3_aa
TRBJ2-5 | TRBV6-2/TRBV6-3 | CASGLAGFQETQYF
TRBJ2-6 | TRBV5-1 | CASKTTGGSGANVLTF
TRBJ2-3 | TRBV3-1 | CASSPTVGHTDTQYF
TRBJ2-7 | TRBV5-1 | CASTPGTGLYEQYF
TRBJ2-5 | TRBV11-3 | CASSLGLSAGRGQETQYF
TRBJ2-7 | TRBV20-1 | CSARGTGDLYEQYF
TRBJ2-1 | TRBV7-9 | CASTSTRGGPTEQFF
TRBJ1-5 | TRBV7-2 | CASSPAGQGLNQPQHF
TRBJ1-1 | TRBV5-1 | CASAKPGNTEAFF
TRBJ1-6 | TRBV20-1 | CSATGGANSPLHF
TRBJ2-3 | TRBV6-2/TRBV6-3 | CASSDRDTQYF
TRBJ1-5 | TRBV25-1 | CAKDNQPQHF
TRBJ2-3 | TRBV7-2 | CASSLASSGGADTQYF
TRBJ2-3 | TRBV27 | CASSPRWGDTQYF
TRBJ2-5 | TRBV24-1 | CATSDSKETQYF
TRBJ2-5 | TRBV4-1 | CASSHRTLLAGAETQYF
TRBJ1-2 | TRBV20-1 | CSADRGGYTF
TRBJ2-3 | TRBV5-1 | CASSPPGTVSFTDTQYF
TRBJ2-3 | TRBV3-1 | CASSIGGPTDTQYF
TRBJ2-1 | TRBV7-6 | CASSYGAGTGNNEQFF
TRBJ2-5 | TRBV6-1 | CASSEATGRQETQYF
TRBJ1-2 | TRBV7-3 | CASSPDRGRGGYTF
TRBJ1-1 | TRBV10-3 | CASGGHTNTEAFF
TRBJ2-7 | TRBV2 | CASPPGQGNHYEQYF
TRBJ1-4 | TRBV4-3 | CASSRNRGPFSEKLFF
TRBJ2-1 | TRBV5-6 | CASSSTGGNYNEQFF
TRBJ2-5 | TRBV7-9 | CASSRGGGETQYF